This entry features one TCR beta chain sequence. Its antigen is as yet unknown. The data were taken from a study of T cell responses to AZD1222 COVID-19 vaccine. TCRdb keeps only in-frame clones here, not all; method: immunoSEQ multiplex PCR. The table lists approximately 150,000 clones, more than 85% of them singletons, with 2.3% in the top ten. Study outcomes and limitations: Donor demographics were predominantly white British with a female majority; clonal diversity may be underestimated.

Germline V gene lookup returns CDR1 SGHVS and CDR2 FQNEAQ. Trimming removed 5 bases from V and 0 bases from J, with 11 bases in between. The CDR3 consists of 15 residues. The receptor's source is an adult in good health. The material was peripheral blood, obtained on day 0 of AZD1222 vaccination. The chain couples TRBV7-8 to TRBJ1-3; D uncertain. The CDR3 loop reads CASSPPGYSGNTIYF. For the CDR3, the DNA is TGTGCCAGCAGCCCCCCGGGGTACTCTGGAAACACCATATATTTT.